This T cell receptor (beta chain) was profiled in a study of T-cell memory formation after mild COVID-19. The wider study: TCR clusters were largely donor specific.

Findings of the study overall: Clones contracting over day 15 to 85 were CD4/CD8 balanced, with later expanders leaning CD4+. Pre-infection memory showed some responding clones, and this suggested that cross-reactive memory joined.

A word on this clonotype: Its antigen is unknown.

J was trimmed by 5 bases and V by 6 bases; bases with no gene match: 10. The germline CDR1 and CDR2 sequences are SGHTA and FQGTGA. The CDR3 has 15 amino acids. TCRdb recomputed calls from the 5' RACE reads with MiXCR, one row per CDR3 protein. The sample shows over 350,000 distinct CDR3 sequences, 16% of them seen only once. This receptor was identified in a man between 18 and 29 years old who had mild COVID-19 (a few samples of this study predate the infection). Cell type and time point are not known. The sequenced sample consisted of PBMCs or a T cell subset sorted from them (not recorded which). The chain has TRBV7-3 and TRBJ1-1; 9 bases fit TRBD1. DNA of the CDR3: TGTGCCAGCAGTCCTACAGGGGGCCGGGGTACTGAAGCTTTCTTT. Its protein product is CASSPTGGRGTEAFF. Based on the CDR3 plus reference TRBV7-3 and TRBJ1-1, the full variable domain is GAGVSQTPSNKVTEKGKYVELRCDPISGHTALYWYRQSLGQGPEFLIYFQGTGAADDSGLPNDRFFAVRPEGSVSTLKIQRTERGDSAVYLCASSPTGGRGTEAFFGQGTRLTVV.